These 9 T cell receptor beta chains originate from one sample sequenced in a study of post-analysis software for immune sequencing data. Study results and limitations: A few TRBV segments were significantly more frequent in patients than in controls. TRBV5-6, TRBV5-1 and TRBV20-1 were among these segments.

Unique molecular identifiers were present in the TCR beta cDNA libraries. Using its own MiXCR run on the PCR reads, TCRdb lists one record per CDR3 protein. The repertoire has approximately 260,000 distinct CDR3 sequences, 30% to 45% of them found once; the top ten carry around 4.8%. Antigens of these TCRs are unknown. The sequenced material came from blood. The receptors were gathered from a girl aged 10-17 years with multiple sclerosis.

The chain has TRBV6-5 and TRBJ1-5, with D maybe TRBD1 (5 bases). V was shortened by 6 bases and J by 7 bases, with 16 bases between the two germline ends. CDR1 is MNHEY and CDR2 is SVGAGI in the germline V gene. The CDR3 length is 14 residues. As DNA, the CDR3 is TGTGCCAGCAGCCGGCGACAGTCTAGACAGCCCCAGCATTTT. Protein product: CASSRRQSRQPQHF.

This clonotype was detected only a few times. Being one base from a much bigger clone, this may be a read error. The gene calls are TRBV5-1 and TRBJ2-5, with 7 nucleotides matching TRBD2. The CDR3 is 14 residues long. Germline V lookup: CDR1 SGHRS, CDR2 YFSETQ. CDR3 sequence: CTSSFQGSGETQYF. The CDR3 DNA sequence: TGCACCAGTAGCTTTCAAGGTAGCGGGGAGACCCAGTACTTC.

The gene calls are TRBV7-9 and TRBJ2-5; TRBD2 might be the D (6 bases). The V and J ends lost 5 bases and 5 bases respectively, with 21 bases between them. CDR1 SEHNR and CDR2 FQNEAQ come from the germline V gene (reference sequence). The CDR3 loop spans 16 amino acids. CDR3 sequence: CASSHGGPGLGETQYF. CDR3 bases: TGTGCCAGCAGCCACGGAGGGCCAGGGCTCGGGGAGACCCAGTACTTC.

This chain uses TRBV9 with TRBJ2-7; D is perhaps TRBD1 (5 bases). The J call is uncertain, as TRBJ2-5 better fits the DNA end. The CDR3 is made up of 14 amino acids. Germline values: CDR1 SGDLS, CDR2 YYNGEE. CDR3: CASSVAPREETQYF. The CDR3 region has the DNA TGTGCCAGCAGCGTAGCCCCCAGGGAAGAGACCCAGTACTTC.

This chain joins TRBV5-1 and TRBJ2-5; 9 bases are shared with TRBD2. V shed 4 bases and J 5 bases; nucleotides not matched to a gene: 15. The length of the CDR3 is 17 residues. Germline V gene lookup returns CDR1 SGHRS and CDR2 YFSETQ. The CDR3 loop reads CASSQERFSGRMETQYF. In DNA, the CDR3 is TGCGCCAGCAGCCAGGAACGTTTTAGCGGGAGAATGGAGACCCAGTACTTC.

The V call is TRBV6-5, the J call TRBJ1-3; 7 nucleotides align to TRBD1. J gave up 0 bases and V 7 bases, and 6 bases lay outside the gene matches. Germline CDR1 MNHEY, CDR2 SVGAGI. The CDR3 spans 15 residues. The CDR3 nucleotides are TGTGCCAGCATCCATAGGACAGGCTCTGGAAACACCATATATTTT. It encodes CASIHRTGSGNTIYF.

With regard to this clonotype: Given a much more abundant clone one base away, this may be a read error. The gene calls are TRBV6-6 and TRBJ2-3, with D possibly TRBD2 on 5 matching bases. The CDR3 runs 16 residues. Germline loops: CDR1 MNHNY, CDR2 SVGAGI (reference sequence). With 2 bases removed from V and 4 bases from J, the gap between germline ends came to 16 bases. CDR3 sequence (DNA): TGTGCCAGCAGTTACCCTGCTCCCCCCGGGGCAGATACGCAGTATTTT. Translating gives CASSYPAPPGADTQYF.

The rearrangement uses TRBV5-1 and TRBJ2-7, with D hard to call. The CDR3 spans 14 residues. Germline V CDR1 and CDR2: SGHRS, YFSETQ. V was clipped by 1 base and J by 2 bases, with 10 bases between them. The CDR3 protein is CASSLIVSPYEQYF. CDR3 DNA: TGCGCCAGCAGCTTGATAGTCAGTCCCTACGAGCAGTACTTC.

This clonotype was detected many times. The chain uses TRBV20-1 and TRBJ2-1; D is possibly TRBD1 or TRBD2 (5 bases each). The CDR3 length is 13 residues. Trimming took off 5 bases at V and 4 bases at J, with 12 bases between the two ends. Per germline, CDR1 DFQATT and CDR2 SNEGSKA (reference sequence). DNA for the CDR3: TGCAGTGCTTCGACCGGGGCTTACAATGAGCAGTTCTTC. Translation gives CSASTGAYNEQFF.